The entry that follows covers one T cell receptor (beta chain) sequence. The method was immunoSEQ multiplex PCR; TCRdb's version includes in-frame clones alone and lacks a portion of them. Seen here are about 200,000 clones, about 85% observed once, and the top ten hold 18%. The data stem from a study of blood T cell repertoires in COVID-19. Looking at the study overall: COVID-19 samples, acute and convalescent, were from the United States, Italy and Spain.

V lost 2 bases to trimming and J lost 0 bases, with 11 bases between them. Germline V gene data show CDR1 as SGHAT and CDR2 as FQNNGV. The CDR3 spans 15 residues. Participants came from 20 to 25 US areas, aged about 18 to 100 years. Donors in Cohort 3 counted as recovered after two negative PCRs, clearance, or symptom resolution. The rearrangement links TRBV11-2 to TRBJ2-7, with D tentatively TRBD2 (6 bases). The clonotype originates from a man aged 40-49 years who had recovered from COVID-19. Sequencing used PBMCs or T cells enriched from blood (not recorded which). CDR3 in amino acids: CASSLPFGGSYEQYF. The CDR3 region has the DNA TGTGCCAGCAGCTTACCATTCGGGGGCTCCTACGAGCAGTACTTC.